These 11 T cell receptor beta chains originate from one sample sequenced in a study of regulatory T cells in long-lasting Graves disease (dated by TCRdb to the early 2020s). The sample's time point label, in plain terms: newly diagnosed GD, antithyroid drugs for less than 3 months. RNA was extracted from PBMCs in TRIzol for both TCR sequencing and RNA sequencing. The library was obtained by multiplex PCR. For sequencing, an Illumina HiSeq 4000 was employed. CDR3 regions were amplified by Arm-PCR with iRepertoire HTBI primers to construct TCR beta libraries. TCRdb reran the public reads through fastp at Q25 and MiXCR, keeping productive beta chains. Rows are combined by CDR3 protein, so each entry shows the most common genes and DNA. For this sample there are 300,000 to 400,000 distinct CDR3 sequences; 16% appear just once. The ten largest clones take up just under 30% of the sample. These same data were also listed under a study on T cells in Graves' hyperthyroidism and ophthalmopathy.

This material consisted of peripheral blood mononuclear cells (PBMCs), taken at new diagnosis, from a patient treated with antithyroid drugs. The receptors here all came from a man aged 40-49 years with Graves disease. Donor details come from another sample of the same person, matched by shared clones.

This clonotype was seen more than once but under ten times. The J gene is TRBJ1-2, the V gene TRBV14, with D uncertain. The CDR3 is made up of 12 amino acids. V lost 5 bases and J lost 4, with 8 bases in between. Germline assignment: CDR1 SGHDN and CDR2 FVKESK. CDR3 in amino acids: CASSRTSYGYTF. In DNA form, the CDR3 reads TGTGCCAGCAGCAGAACATCCTATGGCTACACCTTC.

This clonotype was seen ten or more times. CDR3 amino acids: CASSWRDSTQYF. In DNA form, the CDR3 reads TGTGCCAGCAGTTGGCGGGATTCGACGCAGTATTTT. The V and J genes are TRBV6-2 or TRBV6-3 and TRBJ2-3, with D perhaps TRBD2 (6 bases). Germline CDR1 MNHEY, CDR2 SVGEGT. This CDR3 has 12 residues. The V end lost 4 bases, the J end lost 9 bases, and 11 bases lay between the germline ends.

The J gene is TRBJ2-5, the V gene TRBV11-2; 7 nucleotides agree with TRBD2. V was pared by 5 bases and J by 2 bases, with 5 bases of the junction left unmatched. The CDR3 extends over 14 amino acids. Germline V CDR1 and CDR2: SGHAT, FQNNGV. The CDR3 region is CASSQPGLQETQYF. DNA for the CDR3: TGTGCCAGCAGCCAGCCGGGACTACAAGAGACCCAGTACTTC.

A note on this clonotype: This may be a read error, as it is one base from a much larger clone. V gene TRBV28 combines with J gene TRBJ2-7; tentative D call: TRBD1 (5 bases). The CDR3 is made up of 14 amino acids. Germline assignment: CDR1 MDHEN and CDR2 SYDVKM. The V end lost 1 base, the J end lost 7 bases, and 14 bases lay between the germline ends. The CDR3 nucleotides read TGTGCCAGCAGTTTATACCAGGGTACGGATGAGCAGTACTTC. Its translation is CASSLYQGTDEQYF.

The table lists this clonotype with a few counts. The chain couples TRBV4-3 to TRBJ2-3; tentative D call: TRBD1 (5 bases). The CDR3 runs 14 residues. CDR1 and CDR2 from the germline V gene are LGHNA and YSLEER. Trimming pared 0 bases from V and 6 bases from J, leaving 10 bases between. CDR3 residues: CASSQEHQGDTQYF. CDR3 DNA sequence: TGCGCCAGCAGCCAAGAGCACCAGGGCGATACGCAGTATTTT.

The rearrangement joins TRBV20-1 to TRBJ1-4; D unresolved. Trimming shortened V by 2 bases and J by 4 bases, and 8 bases separated the two germline ends. This CDR3 region has 13 residues. Germline CDR1 is DFQATT and CDR2 is SNEGSKA (reference sequence). The CDR3 region is CSARFQINEKLFF. CDR3 nucleotide sequence: TGCAGTGCTAGATTCCAGATTAATGAAAAACTGTTTTTT.

Of note for this clonotype: Lacking the conserved final phenylalanine or tryptophan, this CDR3 likely reflects a read error. The rearrangement uses TRBV11-2 and TRBJ1-6, with D perhaps matching TRBD1 (6 bases). Germline V CDR1 and CDR2: SGHAT, FQNNGV. This CDR3 is built from 15 residues. The V end lost 0 bases, the J end lost 5 bases, and 8 bases lay between the germline ends. CDR3 loop: CASSLEGHNNSPLHS. The CDR3, as DNA: TGTGCCAGCAGCTTAGAGGGACATAATAATTCACCCCTCCACTCT.

V usage is TRBV12-3 or TRBV12-4 and J usage is TRBJ2-1; no clear D. The CDR3 extends over 15 amino acids. Trimming stripped 4 bases from V and 8 bases from J, with 18 bases between. The CDR3 DNA sequence: TGTGCCAGCAGTTATCTATTGGAGCCTTTCCATGAGCAGTTCTTC. Protein: CASSYLLEPFHEQFF.

This clonotype was found many times. The chain combines TRBV28 with TRBJ2-3; D may be TRBD1 (6 bases). The CDR3 consists of 15 residues. In germline, CDR1 is MDHEN, CDR2 SYDVKM. Trimming cost V 2 bases and J 3 bases, with 12 bases left between them. The CDR3 nucleotides are TGTGCCAGCAGTTTAAACAGGGTCGAGACAGATACGCAGTATTTT. This gives the protein CASSLNRVETDTQYF. Together with reference TRBV28 and TRBJ2-3, the CDR3 gives the full variable domain: DVKVTQSSRYLVKRTGEKVFLECVQDMDHENMFWYRQDPGLGLRLIYFSYDVKMKEKGDIPEGYSVSREKKERFSLILESASTNQTSMYLCASSLNRVETDTQYFGPGTRLTVL.

This chain links TRBV3-1 with TRBJ2-5; possibly TRBD2 for D (6 bases). The V and J ends lost 2 bases and 0 bases respectively, with 7 bases between them. The germline V gene encodes CDR1 LGHDT and CDR2 YNNKEL (reference sequence). The CDR3 consists of 14 residues. CDR3 loop: CASSQRGNQETQYF. CDR3 coding DNA: TGTGCCAGCAGCCAACGGGGGAACCAAGAGACCCAGTACTTC.

Concerning this clonotype itself: This may be a read error: a much more frequent sequence differs by one nucleotide. This chain uses TRBV6-1 with TRBJ2-1; 7 bases are a match to TRBD1. Germline V gene sequence: CDR1 MNHNS, CDR2 SASEGT. The CDR3 has 16 amino acids. CDR3 sequence (DNA): TGTGTCAGCAGTGAATCGGTGACAGGGTCCTACAATGAGCAGTTCTTC. Translation gives CVSSESVTGSYNEQFF.